The rows below give T cell receptor beta chains drawn from one sample of a study of a mutant IDH1 vaccine in newly diagnosed glioma. Antigen specificity for these receptors is unknown. Clones were read by immunoSEQ multiplex PCR, and TCRdb kept only the in-frame ones, dropping some. This sample has 45,000 to 60,000 clones, with around nine tenths found just once. The input for sequencing was PBMCs, taken from a glioma patient whose treatment included an IDH1 peptide vaccine. Receptors were obtained from a man aged 50 or older with glioma. The CDR3 runs from the conserved cysteine through the conserved F or W. Fields, in order: V gene, J gene, CDR3 protein.

TRBV1	TRBJ1-2	CTSSQVFPPYRDRDNGYGYTF
TRBV27	TRBJ2-7	CASSLRPGGEEQYF
TRBV11-1	TRBJ1-3	CASSSDRGRLASGNTIYF
TRBV4-1	TRBJ2-1	CASSQATSGRDEQFF
TRBV5-1	TRBJ2-5	CASSSTGVGGGETQYF
TRBV7-3	TRBJ2-2	CASSRKLAGGLNTGELFF
TRBV19	TRBJ2-1	CASRPRSEATNEQFF
TRBV9	TRBJ2-3	CASSVEGRLGDTQYF
TRBV5-1	TRBJ1-1	CASSLVRGGETEAFF
TRBV18	TRBJ1-4	CASSPTATNEKLFF
TRBV7-2	TRBJ2-5	CASSLAGETQYF
TRBV4-3	TRBJ1-6	CASSQGGQDIPLHF
TRBV5-4	TRBJ2-5	CASSSYQETQYF
TRBV11-3	TRBJ2-3	CASGRNRKDTQYF
TRBV25-1	TRBJ1-2	CASSPPEGSLLGYTF
TRBV4-3	TRBJ1-1	CASSQAGARTEAFF
TRBV28	TRBJ1-4	CASSFKDRENFGFF
TRBV18	TRBJ2-7	CASSPGTGSYEQYF
TRBV7-9	TRBJ2-1	CASIGVAGTSYNEQFF
TRBV5-1	TRBJ1-5	CASSTGTANQPQHF
TRBV6-6	TRBJ1-6	CASSSNSPLHF
TRBV28	TRBJ1-2	CASSPGNYGYTF
TRBV5-1	TRBJ2-2	CASSFGQSTGELFF
TRBV6-1	TRBJ1-5	CASRPGQPSNQPQHF
TRBV29-1	TRBJ1-1	CSVDTGPTEAFF
TRBV5-1	TRBJ2-7	CASSLLGGGYEQYF
TRBV30	TRBJ2-7	CAWSELGLAGNYEQYF
TRBV5-4	TRBJ2-3	CASSGKTGFGTDTQYF
TRBV6-4	TRBJ2-3	CASSAGTGISDTQYF
TRBV7-6	TRBJ2-7	CASSLDSIYEQYF
TRBV29-1	TRBJ2-7	CSVEALGGSSYEQYF
TRBV5-4	TRBJ2-1	CASSLPGLAVNEQFF
TRBV4-1	TRBJ1-5	CASSQLTQGAHQPQHF
TRBV4-2	TRBJ2-2	CASSGPILGLKNTGELFF
TRBV2	TRBJ1-1	CASSVTRRADTEAFF
TRBV10-1	TRBJ2-3	CASSDPGTSGSDTQYF
TRBV28	TRBJ2-2	CEVWANTGELFF
TRBV18	TRBJ1-1	CASSPRDPKGHRAFF
TRBV28	TRBJ2-5	CASSYLETQYF
TRBV5-8	TRBJ1-1	CASSYVLNTEAFF
TRBV6-1	TRBJ2-7	CASARTGVFEQYF